This is a list of T cell receptor beta chains from one sample in a study of shared clonotypes between healthy human individuals. Using immunoSEQ multiplex PCR, the repertoire was profiled, and TCRdb retains in-frame clones only, with some absent. The sample yields over a million clones, around 78% seen once. Source material: memory CD4+ T cells from PBMCs. These receptors were taken from a young man in good health. Some clones in this sample may be carry-over from other donors' samples. Each CDR3 is given with its conserved first and last residue. A D gene is named only where the DNA matches it firmly. Clone size is not always given. Where it is, it says once, few, many or a class for expanded clones.

V	size	J	D	DNA	CDR3
TRBV2	once	TRBJ2-2	NA	TGTGCCAGCTCGAAAGAGGCCGGGGAGCTGTTTTTT	CASSKEAGELFF
TRBV5-1	NA	TRBJ2-7	TRBD2	TGCGCCAGCAGCGCGGCTAGCGGGAGTGTTTACGAGCAGTACTTC	CASSAASGSVYEQYF
TRBV28	NA	TRBJ1-4	NA	TGTGCCAGCACGGGACTCCCAGAAAAACTGTTTTTT	CASTGLPEKLFF
TRBV19	NA	TRBJ2-6	TRBD1	TGTGCCAGTAGACCCGTACAGGGGTCTCAAAGAGTCGGGGCCAACGTCCTGACTTTC	CASRPVQGSQRVGANVLTF
TRBV9	few	TRBJ2-5	TRBD1	TGTGCCAGCAGCGTAGAGGGCAGGGGGCCAGAGACCCAGTACTTC	CASSVEGRGPETQYF
TRBV5-8	NA	TRBJ2-3	NA	TGTGCCAGCAGCTTTGGGTTGGGGGATACGCAGTATTTT	CASSFGLGDTQYF
TRBV5-1	NA	TRBJ1-2	NA	TGCGCCAGCAGCTTTGAGGATGGTGCGGACGGCTACACCTTC	CASSFEDGADGYTF
TRBV5-1	NA	TRBJ2-4	NA	TGCGCCAGCAGCTTGTCAGTAGGGTTGGCCAAAAACATTCAGTACTTC	CASSLSVGLAKNIQYF
TRBV7-9	NA	TRBJ2-5	NA	TGTGCCAGCAGCAGGGAGCGCGAGACCCAGTACTTC	CASSRERETQYF
TRBV21-1	NA	TRBJ1-1	NA	TGTGCCAGCAGCAAAGCGGGGACCCCCATGAACACTGAAGCTTTCTTT	CASSKAGTPMNTEAFF
TRBV5-1	NA	TRBJ1-1	NA	TGCGCCAGCAGCGTAGACAGGAGCCCGAACACTGAAGCTTTCTTT	CASSVDRSPNTEAFF
TRBV19	NA	TRBJ1-2	NA	TGTGCCAGTAGTATAGTCGAGGGAGGGGGGTATGGCTACACCTTC	CASSIVEGGGYGYTF
TRBV5-5	NA	TRBJ2-1	NA	TGTGCCAGCAGCAGAGACCGGGACAATGAGCAGTTCTTC	CASSRDRDNEQFF
TRBV19	NA	TRBJ1-5	NA	TGTGCCAGTAAGGATCGGCGGAGAGGAAATCAGCCCCAGCATTTT	CASKDRRRGNQPQHF